This TCR beta chain comes out of a study of immune evolution from preneoplasia to lung adenocarcinoma. General study findings and limits: Highest clonality occurred in KRAS-mutant, not EGFR-mutant or double wild-type, nodules.

About this clone itself: What it binds is unknown.

H&E slides confirmed each diagnosis, reviewed by two pathologists independently. Clones were sequenced by immunoSEQ multiplex PCR, and TCRdb holds only the in-frame ones, with some missing. The sample lists roughly 5,000 clones, approximately 91% occurring once. The sequencing sample was made of FFPE atypical adenomatous hyperplasia tissue from the lung. Sample subset: atypical adenomatous hyperplasia (AAH), lung preneoplasia. This receptor was identified in a person aged 65-85 years with lung adenocarcinoma.

CDR3: CASSLPRGRETQYF. As DNA, the CDR3 is TGTGCCAGCAGCTTGCCCCGAGGGAGGGAGACCCAGTACTTC. The chain employs TRBV5-6 and TRBJ2-5; a possible D gene is TRBD2 (6 bases). This CDR3 has 14 residues. V was cut by 1 base and J by 5 bases, with 12 bases left in between. The V gene's germline CDR1 is SGHDT and CDR2 YYEEEE.